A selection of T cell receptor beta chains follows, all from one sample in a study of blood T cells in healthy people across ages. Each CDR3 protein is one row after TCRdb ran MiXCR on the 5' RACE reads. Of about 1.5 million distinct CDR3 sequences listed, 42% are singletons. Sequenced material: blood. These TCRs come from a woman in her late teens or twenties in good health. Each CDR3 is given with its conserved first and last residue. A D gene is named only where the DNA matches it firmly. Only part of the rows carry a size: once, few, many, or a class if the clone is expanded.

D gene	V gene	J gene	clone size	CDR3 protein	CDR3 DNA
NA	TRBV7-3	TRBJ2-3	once	CACSLYWAGDTQYF	TGTGCCTGCAGCTTATATTGGGCCGGGGATACGCAGTATTTT
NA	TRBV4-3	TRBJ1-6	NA	CASSQEWAEGRFTHF	TGCGCCAGCAGCCAAGAATGGGCTGAGGGGCGTTTCACCCACTTT
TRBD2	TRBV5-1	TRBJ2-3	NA	CASTGLAGLGTDTQYF	TGCGCCAGCACCGGACTAGCGGGGTTGGGCACGGATACGCAGTATTTT
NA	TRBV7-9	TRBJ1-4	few	CASSLGGSGAKLFF	TGTGCCAGCAGCTTAGGTGGATCGGGTGCGAAACTGTTTTTT
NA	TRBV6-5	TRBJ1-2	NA	CASRPRARYDYYGYTF	TGTGCCAGCAGACCCCGGGCGAGATACGATTACTATGGCTACACCTTC
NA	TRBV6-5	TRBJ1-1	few	CASSKSTGMNTEAFF	TGTGCCAGCAGTAAATCGACCGGGATGAACACTGAAGCTTTCTTT
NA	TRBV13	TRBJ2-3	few	CASSLSRTRGSTDTQYF	TGTGCCAGCAGCTTATCCCGGACAAGGGGGAGCACAGATACGCAGTATTTT
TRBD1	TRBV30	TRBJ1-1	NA	CARRQGNTEAFF	TGTGCCCGAAGACAGGGCAACACTGAAGCTTTCTTT
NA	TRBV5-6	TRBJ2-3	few	CASSWNDGTDTQYF	TGTGCCAGCTCCTGGAACGACGGCACAGATACGCAGTATTTT
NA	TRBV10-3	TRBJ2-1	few	CAISSAPSNGVDEQFF	TGTGCCATCAGTAGTGCCCCTAGCAATGGGGTCGATGAGCAGTTCTTC
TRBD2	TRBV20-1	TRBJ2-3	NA	CSASASGGGTDTQYF	TGCAGTGCCAGTGCTAGCGGGGGAGGCACAGATACGCAGTATTTT